This TCR beta chain was obtained from a study of shared clonotypes between healthy human individuals. In replicate PCRs of sorted subsets, approximately 190 ng DNA, about 29,000 T cell genomes, was used. Sequencing used immunoSEQ multiplex PCR; TCRdb keeps in-frame clones, though not all of them. The sample holds around 700,000 clones, 92% seen once. Overall study findings and caveats: Between a handful of donors, naive CD4 clonotypes were shared at a level of about 5%. Memory subsets generally showed lower estimated richness than naive subsets.

CDR3 size: 13 residues. CDR1 is LNHDA and CDR2 is SQIVND in the germline V gene (reference sequence). The ends were cut back, 5 bases at V and 4 bases at J, with 9 bases in the middle. Selected positively for CCR7 and CD45RO-negative, naive CD8 cells excluded terminally differentiated effector memory CD45RA+ cells. Details on this clone: Its antigen is not known.

The chain employs TRBV19 and TRBJ1-5, with D possibly matching TRBD1 (5 bases). This receptor was taken from a young man in good health. Sample: naive CD8+ T cells sorted from blood. Here the CDR3 DNA reads TGTGCCAGTAGTTACTCAGGGAATCAGCCCCAGCATTTT. Protein product: CASSYSGNQPQHF.